These T cell receptor beta chains were read from a single sample in a study of identical twins. Using its own MiXCR run on the 5' RACE reads, TCRdb lists one record per CDR3 protein. Of approximately 240,000 distinct CDR3 sequences listed, over 12% are singletons. The sequenced sample was memory (CD45RO+) T cells sorted from blood. The origin of the receptors is a woman aged 18-30 years in good health. The conserved cysteine and the conserved F or W are not part of the CDR3 here. Rows may omit the clone size; those that give it use once, few, many or a size class.

cdr3_aa,clone_size,j_call,v_call
ASSLGAAQNTGELF,few,TRBJ2-2,TRBV7-7
ASSSAGLTRNYGYT,few,TRBJ1-2,TRBV27
ASSFFGDDRGHIRHNTQH,many,TRBJ1-5,TRBV12-3/TRBV12-4
ASSDSSGRATDTQY,medium-sized,TRBJ2-3,TRBV6-4
ASRPVPGTDTQY,many,TRBJ2-3,TRBV6-4
ASLGGGREGAF,.,TRBJ1-1,TRBV7-9
ASSAELGNEQF,few,TRBJ2-1,TRBV5-1
ASSPRTLNNEQF,many,TRBJ2-1,TRBV5-1
ASSAPGLGTGEQF,.,TRBJ2-1,TRBV27
ASSTGSGSSNEQF,few,TRBJ2-1,TRBV12-3/TRBV12-4
ASMREQGRAEAF,many,TRBJ1-1,TRBV5-8
SVRETGGSGYT,.,TRBJ1-2,TRBV29-1
AWVRQGAYEQY,.,TRBJ2-7,TRBV30
ASRPRGALYNEQF,.,TRBJ2-1,TRBV5-6
ASSPGGLRNEQF,many,TRBJ2-1,TRBV18
ASSKDRGSGANVLT,many,TRBJ2-6,TRBV5-1
ASTQSYGYT,.,TRBJ1-2,TRBV6-6
ASSVLGGGEDGYT,.,TRBJ1-2,TRBV9
SAGTDRTEAF,many,TRBJ1-1,TRBV20-1
ASSPGTAYNEQF,medium-sized,TRBJ2-1,TRBV7-2
ASSLVGPGASYEQY,.,TRBJ2-7,TRBV7-2
ASSRPSGAPSSYEQY,few,TRBJ2-7,TRBV5-1
ASSSVTRNNEQF,.,TRBJ2-1,TRBV7-2
ASSHMRAQETQY,.,TRBJ2-5,TRBV3-1
ASSLSGTVGEQF,few,TRBJ2-1,TRBV7-7
SARDRGVQETQY,many,TRBJ2-5,TRBV20-1
ASSQGGMNTEAF,.,TRBJ1-1,TRBV5-1
ASSFTGYEQF,.,TRBJ2-1,TRBV2
ASSNRDRGPYGYT,once,TRBJ1-2,TRBV6-1
ATSGRQGYNSPLH,many,TRBJ1-6,TRBV15
ASRPTGANVLT,.,TRBJ2-6,TRBV6-2/TRBV6-3
ASSFTVTTGYTEAF,.,TRBJ1-1,TRBV27
ASSLTVWQGGPYEQY,.,TRBJ2-7,TRBV11-3
ASSLLAGLSNIQY,.,TRBJ2-4,TRBV27
ASSPGGLRGNQPQH,few,TRBJ1-5,TRBV4-3
ASSLGAVSGGGREQF,.,TRBJ2-1,TRBV7-2
ASSLTTDTQY,many,TRBJ2-3,TRBV5-1
ASSPGTTFTGELF,.,TRBJ2-2,TRBV18
ASSLGEGAQETQY,.,TRBJ2-5,TRBV5-1
ASSFLSGSNDEQF,.,TRBJ2-1,TRBV5-1
ASSLDGTEDGYT,.,TRBJ1-2,TRBV5-1
ASGNRGEKLF,many,TRBJ1-4,TRBV5-6
SARPNKNTGELF,few,TRBJ2-2,TRBV20-1
SAFGTSGYNEQF,.,TRBJ2-1,TRBV20-1
ASSLRGWGDTQY,.,TRBJ2-3,TRBV5-6
ASSHEGGAEQF,.,TRBJ2-1,TRBV4-2
ASRIRGLATGELF,few,TRBJ2-2,TRBV11-2
ASSISPSGTNEQF,few,TRBJ2-1,TRBV5-1
ASSLEGQAIFNYGYT,few,TRBJ1-2,TRBV11-2
ASSFSLGQGASYEQY,.,TRBJ2-7,TRBV5-1
ASSDTSASLEQF,few,TRBJ2-1,TRBV25-1
ASSLQGGTEAF,many,TRBJ1-1,TRBV12-3/TRBV12-4